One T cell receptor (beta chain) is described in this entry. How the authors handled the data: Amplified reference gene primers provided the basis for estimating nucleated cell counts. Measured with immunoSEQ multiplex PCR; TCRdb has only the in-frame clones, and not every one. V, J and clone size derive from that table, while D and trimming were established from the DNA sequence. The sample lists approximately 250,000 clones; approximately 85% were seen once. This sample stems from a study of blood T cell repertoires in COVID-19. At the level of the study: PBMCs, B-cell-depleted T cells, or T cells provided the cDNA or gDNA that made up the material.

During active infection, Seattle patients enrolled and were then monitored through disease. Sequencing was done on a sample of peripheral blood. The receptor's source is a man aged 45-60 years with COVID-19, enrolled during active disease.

The CDR3 loop is CASSVGDRLNTEAFF. CDR3 DNA: TGTGCCAGTAGTGTGGGGGACAGACTGAACACTGAAGCTTTCTTT. V gene TRBV19 combines with J gene TRBJ1-1; 7 bases match TRBD1. CDR3 length equals 15 residues. The ends lost 5 bases at V and 0 bases at J; junction bases unmatched: 6. Germline lookup yields CDR1 LNHDA and CDR2 SQIVND (reference sequence).